This T cell receptor beta chain comes out of a study of blood T cells in healthy people across ages. A few counts support this clonotype. The V and J ends lost 0 bases and 10 bases, in that order; junction bases with no gene match: 7. The CDR3 length is 16 residues. Germline V gene data show CDR1 as LGHNA and CDR2 as YSLEER. Through a sample-barcoded 5' primer and a J-beta primer mix, a second PCR was run for roughly 6 to 12 cycles. TCRdb independently ran MiXCR on the 5' RACE reads; one entry per CDR3 protein. The table records about 600,000 distinct CDR3 sequences, 47% of them present only once. Specimen: blood. The sequence came from a man of 80 years or more in good health. The rearrangement links TRBV4-3 to TRBJ2-1; 12 nucleotides line up with TRBD2. CDR3 protein: CASSQDLAGGKREQFF. In DNA form, the CDR3 reads TGCGCCAGCAGCCAAGATCTAGCGGGGGGGAAACGGGAGCAGTTCTTC.